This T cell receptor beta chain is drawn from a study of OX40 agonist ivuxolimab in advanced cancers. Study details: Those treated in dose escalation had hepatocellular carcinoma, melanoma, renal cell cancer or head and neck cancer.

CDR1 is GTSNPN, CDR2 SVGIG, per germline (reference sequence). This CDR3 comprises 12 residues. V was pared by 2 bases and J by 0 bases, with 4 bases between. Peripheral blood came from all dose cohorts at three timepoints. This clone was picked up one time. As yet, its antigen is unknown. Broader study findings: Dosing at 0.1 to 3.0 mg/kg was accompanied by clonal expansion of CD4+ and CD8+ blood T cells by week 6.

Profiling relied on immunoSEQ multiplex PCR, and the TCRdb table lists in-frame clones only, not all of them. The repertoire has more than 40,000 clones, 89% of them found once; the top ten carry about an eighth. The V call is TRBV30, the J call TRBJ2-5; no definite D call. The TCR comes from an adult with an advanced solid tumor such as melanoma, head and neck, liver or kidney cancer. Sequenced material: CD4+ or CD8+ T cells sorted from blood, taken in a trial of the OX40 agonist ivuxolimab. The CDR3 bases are TGTGCCTGGAGTTGGAACCAAGAGACCCAGTACTTC. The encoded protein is CAWSWNQETQYF.